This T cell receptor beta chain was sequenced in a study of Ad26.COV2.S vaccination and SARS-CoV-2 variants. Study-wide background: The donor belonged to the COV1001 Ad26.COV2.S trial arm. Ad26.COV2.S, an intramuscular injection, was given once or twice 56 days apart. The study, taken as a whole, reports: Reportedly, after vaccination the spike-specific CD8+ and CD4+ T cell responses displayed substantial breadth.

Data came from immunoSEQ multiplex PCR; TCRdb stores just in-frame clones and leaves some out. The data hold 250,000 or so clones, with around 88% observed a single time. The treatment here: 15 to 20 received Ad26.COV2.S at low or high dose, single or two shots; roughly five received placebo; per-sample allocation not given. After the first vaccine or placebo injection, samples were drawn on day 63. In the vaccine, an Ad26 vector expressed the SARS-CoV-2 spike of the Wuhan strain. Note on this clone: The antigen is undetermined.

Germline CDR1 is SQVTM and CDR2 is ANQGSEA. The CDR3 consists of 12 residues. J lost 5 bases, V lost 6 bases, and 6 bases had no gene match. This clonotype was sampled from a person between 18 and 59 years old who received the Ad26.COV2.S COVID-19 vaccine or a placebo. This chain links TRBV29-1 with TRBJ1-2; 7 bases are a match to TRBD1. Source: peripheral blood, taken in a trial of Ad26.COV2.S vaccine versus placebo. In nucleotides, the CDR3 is TGCAGCGTAAATACAGGGGATTATGGCTACACCTTC. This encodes CSVNTGDYGYTF.